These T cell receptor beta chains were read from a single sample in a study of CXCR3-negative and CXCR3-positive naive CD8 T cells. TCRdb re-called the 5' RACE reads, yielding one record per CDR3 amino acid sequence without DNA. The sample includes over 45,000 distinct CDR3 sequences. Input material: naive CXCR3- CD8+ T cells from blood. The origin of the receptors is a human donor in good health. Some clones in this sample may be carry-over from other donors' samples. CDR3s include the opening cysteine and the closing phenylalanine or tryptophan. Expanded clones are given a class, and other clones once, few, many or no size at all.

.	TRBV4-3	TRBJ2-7	CASSRDRFYEQYF
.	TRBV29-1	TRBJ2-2	CSVETANTGELFF
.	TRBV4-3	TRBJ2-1	CASSQVGQVGINEQFF
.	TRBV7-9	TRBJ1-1	CASNPGMNTEAFF
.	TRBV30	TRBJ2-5	CAWSGGATTGETQYF
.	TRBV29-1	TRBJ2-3	CSVKGGSTDTQYF
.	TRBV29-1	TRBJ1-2	CSVLVGDAENGYTF
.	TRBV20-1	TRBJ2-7	CSASPFDGASYEQYF
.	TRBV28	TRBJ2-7	CASSFRLLGYEQYF
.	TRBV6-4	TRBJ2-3	CASSDTSGADTQYF
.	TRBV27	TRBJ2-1	CASSLSAGGSYNEQFF
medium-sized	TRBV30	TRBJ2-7	CAWSTGTGGIQQYF
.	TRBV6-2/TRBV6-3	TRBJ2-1	CASSYSFPSGVDYNEQFF
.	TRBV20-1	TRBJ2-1	CSASLQGQGFWDEQFF
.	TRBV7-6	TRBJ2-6	CASSLGATFSGANVLTF
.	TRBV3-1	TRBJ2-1	CASSQGRGGSSYNEQFF
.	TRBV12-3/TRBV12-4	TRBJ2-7	CASSAQVREQYF
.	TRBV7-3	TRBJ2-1	CASSLGTGSYNEQFF
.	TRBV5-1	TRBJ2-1	CASSLAITDPSSYNEQFF
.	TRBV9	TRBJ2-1	CASSGGTGGHTEQFF
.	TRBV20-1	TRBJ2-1	CSAEPGYNEQFF
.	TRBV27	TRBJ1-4	CASSFGEKLFF
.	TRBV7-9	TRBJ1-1	CASSSSNAEAFF
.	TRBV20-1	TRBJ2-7	CSGSFWGAPYEQYF
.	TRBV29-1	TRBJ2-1	CSAAGTSSNEQFF
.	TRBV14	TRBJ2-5	CASSQDGVRDYQETQYF
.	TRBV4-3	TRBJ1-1	CASSQVRGNTEAFF
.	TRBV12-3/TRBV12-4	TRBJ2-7	CASRVAYEQYF
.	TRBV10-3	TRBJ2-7	CAIKGGLANYEQYF
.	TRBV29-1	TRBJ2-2	CSVEGLAGGPMTGELFF
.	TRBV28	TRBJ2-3	CASSPQRQGAGADTQYF
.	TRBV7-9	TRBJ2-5	CASGYGEARSRQETQYF
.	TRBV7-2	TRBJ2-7	CASSPADRGGEQYF
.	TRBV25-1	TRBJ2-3	CASSEDTDTQYF
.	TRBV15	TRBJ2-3	CATSEVGVSTDTQYF
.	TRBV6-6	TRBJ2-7	CASSYPGTGLDHEQYF